These 11 T cell receptor beta chains were sequenced from one sample in a study of shared clonotypes between healthy human individuals. The data were produced by immunoSEQ multiplex PCR, yet TCRdb's version contains in-frame clones alone and is incomplete. The sample yields millions of clones, just over 90% seen once. The sample comprised naive CD4+ T cells sorted from blood. As to subset: CD45RA+ positively selected. These TCRs come from a man aged 18-30 years in good health.

The chain recombines TRBV5-5 with TRBJ2-5; D is perhaps TRBD1 (5 bases). Between the trimmed V and J ends, which lost 4 bases and 0 bases, there was a span of 10 bases. Germline lookup yields CDR1 SGHKS and CDR2 YYEKEE (reference sequence). This CDR3 contains 14 residues. CDR3 loop: CASSETVYQETQYF. The CDR3, as DNA: TGTGCCAGCAGCGAGACAGTGTACCAAGAGACCCAGTACTTC.

The chain joins TRBV10-2 to TRBJ2-1, with TRBD1 matching 10 bases. CDR1 WSHSY and CDR2 SAAADI come from the germline V gene. The CDR3 contains 14 residues. The V segment lost 5 bases and the J segment 8 bases; nucleotides outside the gene matches: 6. Here the CDR3 DNA reads TGCGCCAGCAGTCGGGACAGGGGCAAGGATGAGCAGTTCTTC. It encodes CASSRDRGKDEQFF.

This chain uses TRBV18 with TRBJ2-7, with D maybe TRBD1 (6 bases). The V and J ends lost 5 bases and 5 bases respectively, with 16 bases between them. The germline V gene has CDR1 KGHSH and CDR2 LQKENI. The CDR3 consists of 14 residues. CDR3: CASSATGWGNEQYF. The DNA for the CDR3 is TGTGCCAGCTCAGCGACAGGCTGGGGAAACGAGCAGTACTTC.

This chain uses TRBV5-1 with TRBJ1-1; 9 bases line up with TRBD1. There are 16 residues in the CDR3. Germline CDR1 reads SGHRS; CDR2 reads YFSETQ. The V segment lost 1 base and the J segment 2 bases; nucleotides outside the gene matches: 6. The CDR3 DNA follows: TGCGCCAGCAGCTTGAGCGGGGACAGGGCTAACACTGAAGCTTTCTTT. This translates into CASSLSGDRANTEAFF.

The chain links TRBV5-6 to TRBJ2-7, with D perhaps TRBD2 (7 bases). The ends were cut back, 4 bases at V and 9 bases at J, with 26 bases in the middle. CDR3 length: 16 amino acids. Germline values: CDR1 SGHDT, CDR2 YYEEEE. For the CDR3, the DNA is TGTGCCAGCAGCCGGACAGCTTACGAGGGGGGGTTCTGGCAGTACTTC. Translating gives CASSRTAYEGGFWQYF.

The chain carries TRBV27 and TRBJ2-5; 9 nucleotides match TRBD1. The CDR3 totals 16 residues. Trimming cost V 6 bases and J 5 bases; bases outside gene matches: 13. Looked up from germline, CDR1 is MNHEY and CDR2 is SMNVEV (reference sequence). CDR3 sequence reads: CASRTSPGQGTETQYF. CDR3 in DNA: TGTGCCAGCAGAACCTCTCCGGGACAGGGAACGGAGACCCAGTACTTC.

The genes are TRBV11-3 and TRBJ2-2; no clear D. Germline-derived CDR1 and CDR2 are SGHNT and YENEEA. The CDR3 is made up of 13 amino acids. V was trimmed by 2 bases and J by 2 bases, leaving 3 bases between them. The CDR3 loop is CASSLPNTGELFF. The CDR3 nucleotides are TGTGCCAGCAGCTTACCTAACACCGGGGAGCTGTTTTTT.

J is TRBJ2-1 and V is TRBV18; 7 bases match TRBD2. Germline V gene data show CDR1 as KGHSH and CDR2 as LQKENI. The CDR3 is made up of 14 amino acids. V shed 4 bases, J shed 9 bases, and the junction held 9 bases outside the gene matches. The CDR3, as DNA: TGTGCCAGCTCACAAGGCCTCTGGGGGGGTGAGCAGTTCTTC. This codes for CASSQGLWGGEQFF.

This chain links TRBV30 with TRBJ2-1; D tentatively reads TRBD1 or TRBD2 (5 bases each). Per the germline V gene, CDR1 is GTSNPN and CDR2 is SVGIG (reference sequence). The CDR3 has 13 residues. Deletions cut 6 bases from V and 2 bases from J, with 11 bases between. CDR3 residues: CACLMGPYNEQFF. The CDR3 DNA reads TGTGCCTGCCTAATGGGACCCTACAATGAGCAGTTCTTC.

The V and J genes are TRBV30 and TRBJ2-3; no clear D. The CDR3 is 14 residues long. CDR1 and CDR2 from the germline V gene are GTSNPN and SVGIG (reference sequence). Deletions cut 2 bases from V and 2 bases from J, with 11 bases between. Here the CDR3 DNA reads TGTGCCTGGAGTATAGGGCAGGACACAGATACGCAGTATTTT. This sequence encodes CAWSIGQDTDTQYF.

This chain uses TRBV9 with TRBJ1-1; D unclear. The CDR3 loop spans 14 amino acids. Germline V gene sequence: CDR1 SGDLS, CDR2 YYNGEE. Trimming removed 0 bases at V and 5 bases at J, with 11 bases between. CDR3 loop: CASSVDRWGTEAFF. The CDR3 bases are TGTGCCAGCAGCGTAGACCGTTGGGGTACTGAAGCTTTCTTT.